This TCR beta chain is from a study of CXCR3-negative and CXCR3-positive naive CD8 T cells. Points on this clonotype: Its antigen is undetermined.

5' RACE with UMI labels generated the TRB cDNA libraries. Reanalyzing the 5' RACE reads, TCRdb keeps one entry per CDR3 protein, without DNA. The repertoire table contains about 38,000 distinct CDR3 sequences. CDR3 size: 15 residues. Germline V lookup: CDR1 SSHAT, CDR2 FNYEAQ (reference sequence). Study-level findings and limits: With surface CD5 comparable between naive subsets, TCR strength was estimated using properties derived from the TRB CDR3. TRBV-TRBJ usage matched between naive CXCR3-negative and CXCR3-positive cells but not between memory cells. CXCR3 levels fell partly with cryopreservation; most assays relied on fresh PBMCs. High diversity, comparable across both naive subsets, contrasted with much lower diversity in memory CD8+ cells.

The rearrangement links TRBV7-7 to TRBJ2-3; TCRdb proposes TRBD1, but this gene call is untestable without DNA. The receptor comes from a human donor in good health. Some clones in this sample may be carry-over from other donors' samples. Material for sequencing was memory CD8+ T cells from blood. The CDR3 sequence: CASSPGQGAADTQYF. Full variable domain (rest looked up from reference TRBV7-7 and TRBJ2-3): GAGVSQSPRYKVTKRGQDVTLRCDPISSHATLYWYQQALGQGPEFLTYFNYEAQPDKSGLPSDRFSAERPEGSISTLTIQRTEQRDSAMYRCASSPGQGAADTQYFGPGTRLTVL.